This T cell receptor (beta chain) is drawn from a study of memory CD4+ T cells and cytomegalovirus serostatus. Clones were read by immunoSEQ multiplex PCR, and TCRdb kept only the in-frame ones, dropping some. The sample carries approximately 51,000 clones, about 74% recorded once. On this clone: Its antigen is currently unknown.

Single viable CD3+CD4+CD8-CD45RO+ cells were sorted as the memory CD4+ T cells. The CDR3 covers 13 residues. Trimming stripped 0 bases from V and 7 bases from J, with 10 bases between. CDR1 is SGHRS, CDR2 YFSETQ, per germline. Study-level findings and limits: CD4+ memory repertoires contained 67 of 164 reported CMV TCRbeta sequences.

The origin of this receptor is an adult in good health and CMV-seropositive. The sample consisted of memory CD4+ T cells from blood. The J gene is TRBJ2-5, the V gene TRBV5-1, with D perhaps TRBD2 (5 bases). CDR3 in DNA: TGCGCCAGCAGCTTGGCCAGCGGAGCGACCCAGTACTTC. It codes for CASSLASGATQYF.